This TCR beta chain derives from a study of OX40 agonist ivuxolimab in advanced cancers. Study in general: In this cohort, patients received ivuxolimab, an agonistic anti-OX40 (CD134) antibody.

The length of the CDR3 is 16 residues. The V gene's germline CDR1 is SGHTA and CDR2 FQGNSA. V was shortened by 4 bases and J by 1 base, with 17 bases between the two germline ends. In regard to this clone: The antigen is undetermined.

Assay used: immunoSEQ multiplex PCR; TCRdb lists only in-frame clones, some missing. The table shows approximately 57,000 clones, with around 90% occurring only once. Notes on the study in general: Some patients without response likewise showed low normalized clonal expansion.

The starting material was CD4+ or CD8+ T cells sorted from blood, obtained in a trial of the OX40 agonist ivuxolimab. The chain has TRBV7-2 and TRBJ2-7; D is unresolved. The clonotype comes from an adult with an advanced solid tumor such as melanoma, head and neck, liver or kidney cancer. The CDR3 region is CASSSPNLIISYEQYF. The CDR3 nucleotides read TGTGCCAGCAGCTCCCCCAACCTAATTATTTCCTACGAGCAGTACTTC.